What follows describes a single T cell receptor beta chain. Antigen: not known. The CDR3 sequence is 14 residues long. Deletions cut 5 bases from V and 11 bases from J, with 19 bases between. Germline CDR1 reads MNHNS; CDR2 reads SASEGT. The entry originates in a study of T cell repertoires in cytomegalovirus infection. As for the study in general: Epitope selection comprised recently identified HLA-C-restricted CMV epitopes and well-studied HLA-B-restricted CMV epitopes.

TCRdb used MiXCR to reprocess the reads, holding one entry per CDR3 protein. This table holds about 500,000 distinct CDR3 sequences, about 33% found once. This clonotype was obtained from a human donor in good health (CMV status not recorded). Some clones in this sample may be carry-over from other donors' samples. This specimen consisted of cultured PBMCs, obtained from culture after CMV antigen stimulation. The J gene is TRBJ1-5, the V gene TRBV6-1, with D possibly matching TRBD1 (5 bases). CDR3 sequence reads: CASSTSGGTPTQHF. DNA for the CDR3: TGTGCCAGCAGTACCAGCGGGGGGACCCCCACCCAGCATTTT.